Each of the 26 T cell receptor beta chains below was sequenced from the same sample in a study of blood T cell repertoires in COVID-19. Measured with immunoSEQ multiplex PCR; TCRdb has only the in-frame clones, and not every one. Of some 270,000 clones listed, approximately 89% were seen once; the top ten hold 4% to 5%. Sequenced material: peripheral blood. All receptors come from a woman in her 40s who had recovered from COVID-19.

V usage is TRBV7-9 and J usage is TRBJ2-2; 9 positions agree with TRBD2. CDR1 SEHNR and CDR2 FQNEAQ come from the germline V gene (reference sequence). The CDR3 is 17 amino acids. V dropped 8 bases and J dropped 4; count of bases not matched to a gene: 14. CDR3 amino acids: CASPPRLTSGITGELFF. DNA for the CDR3: TGTGCCAGCCCGCCTCGTTTGACTAGCGGTATCACCGGGGAGCTGTTTTTT.

Note on this clone: At one boundary the junction diverges from the germline segment, which might be a read error. CDR3 DNA sequence: TGTGCCAGCGGGTTAGACTTGGACAGCAACTTC. It specifies CASGLDLDSNF. The rearrangement joins TRBV7-6 to TRBJ1-2, with TRBD1 as a possible D gene (6 bases). This CDR3 comprises 11 residues. Germline V lookup: CDR1 SGHVS, CDR2 FNYEAQ.

This chain connects TRBV6-2 or TRBV6-3 to TRBJ2-5, with 7 nucleotides matching TRBD1. In germline, CDR1 is MNHEY, CDR2 SVGEGT. CDR3 length: 14 residues. The junction had 9 bases not matched to a gene; V was cut back by 5 bases and J by 6 bases. The CDR3 loop is CASSRSQGEKTQYF. In DNA, the CDR3 is TGTGCCAGCAGTAGAAGCCAGGGGGAGAAGACCCAGTACTTC.

This chain connects TRBV3-1 (or the pseudogene TRBV3-2) to TRBJ1-2; no reliable D call. This CDR3 has 14 residues. V was clipped by 0 bases and J by 2 bases, with 7 bases between them. The V gene's germline CDR1 is LGHDT and CDR2 YNNKEL (reference sequence). In nucleotides, the CDR3 is TGTGCCAGCAGCCAAGAGTCGGGAAACTATGGCTACACCTTC. Its protein product is CASSQESGNYGYTF.

Worth noting for this clone: At the DNA level, this CDR3 is encoded by other sequences in the same sample as well. The chain uses TRBV28 and TRBJ2-3, with D possibly being TRBD1 (5 bases). V dropped 2 bases and J dropped 4 bases, with 13 bases sitting between them. Germline V gene lookup returns CDR1 MDHEN and CDR2 SYDVKM. The CDR3 consists of 15 residues. The CDR3: CASSLPGSLADTQYF. The DNA for the CDR3 is TGTGCCAGCAGTTTACCAGGGTCGTTGGCAGATACGCAGTATTTT. Variable domain in full (rest from reference TRBV28 and TRBJ2-3): DVKVTQSSRYLVKRTGEKVFLECVQDMDHENMFWYRQDPGLGLRLIYFSYDVKMKEKGDIPEGYSVSREKKERFSLILESASTNQTSMYLCASSLPGSLADTQYFGPGTRLTVL.

V gene TRBV6-5 combines with J gene TRBJ2-5; possibly TRBD2 for D (6 bases). V lost 5 bases and J 0 bases, leaving 13 bases between the germline ends. The CDR3 runs to 15 residues. In germline, CDR1 is MNHEY, CDR2 SVGAGI. CDR3 region: CASSQALAYQETQYF. In DNA, the CDR3 is TGTGCCAGCAGTCAGGCCCTAGCGTACCAAGAGACCCAGTACTTC.

This chain joins TRBV2 and TRBJ1-3; D gene ambiguous. CDR1 is SNHLY and CDR2 is FYNNEI in the germline V gene. Trimming took 4 bases from V and 1 from J, leaving 8 bases between them. The CDR3 has 14 residues. CDR3 in amino acids: CASSAVLSGNTIYF. CDR3 nucleotide sequence: TGTGCCAGCAGTGCAGTGCTGTCTGGAAACACCATATATTTT.

This clone was observed a single time. The chain uses TRBV9 and TRBJ2-6; no definite D call. This CDR3 region has 16 residues. V lost 4 bases and J lost 1, with 12 bases in between. Germline CDR1 and CDR2: SGDLS and YYNGEE. CDR3 sequence reads: CASSSPARSGANVLTF. The CDR3, as DNA: TGTGCCAGCAGCTCTCCCGCGAGGTCTGGGGCCAACGTCCTGACTTTC.

The rearrangement uses TRBV5-1 and TRBJ2-1, with D possibly being TRBD2 (6 bases). The V end lost 5 bases, the J end lost 6 bases, and 15 bases lay between the germline ends. This CDR3 has 14 amino acids. Germline lookup yields CDR1 SGHRS and CDR2 YFSETQ. The CDR3: CASSARGTGNEQFF. As DNA, the CDR3 is TGCGCCAGCAGTGCCCGCGGGACTGGCAATGAGCAGTTCTTC.

Only one count was recorded for this clone. V and J are TRBV6-2 or TRBV6-3 and TRBJ2-7; maybe TRBD2 (6 bases). The CDR3 sequence is 14 residues long. V lost 6 bases and J lost 8, with 20 bases in between. Germline CDR1 is MNHEY and CDR2 is SVGEGT. The CDR3 reads CASSRALDSGQQYV. The DNA of the CDR3 is TGTGCCAGCAGCCGAGCTTTGGATAGCGGACAGCAGTACGTC.

The genes are TRBV10-3 and TRBJ1-1, with a tentative D call TRBD1 (5 bases). CDR1 is ENHRY and CDR2 is SYGVKD in the germline V gene. This CDR3 contains 15 residues. V shed 3 bases and J shed 4 bases, with 15 bases lying between them. The CDR3 region is CAISDQTVGGTEAFF. The CDR3 bases are TGTGCCATCAGTGATCAGACAGTCGGGGGCACTGAAGCTTTCTTT.

This chain links TRBV11-3 with TRBJ2-3, with D hard to call. V was trimmed by 0 bases and J by 2 bases, leaving 9 bases between them. Germline V gives CDR1 SGHNT, CDR2 YENEEA. This CDR3 spans 15 amino acids. The CDR3, as DNA: TGTGCCAGCAGCTTAGATCTTGCGGTCACAGATACGCAGTATTTT. This sequence encodes CASSLDLAVTDTQYF.

This clone was seen only once. This chain connects TRBV6-2 or TRBV6-3 to TRBJ2-4; 8 bases fit TRBD2. Germline trimming cut 5 bases from V and 2 bases from J; bases unmatched to any gene: 5. The CDR3 loop spans 15 amino acids. Germline CDR1 is MNHEY and CDR2 is SVGEGT. In DNA, the CDR3 is TGTGCCAGCAGTAGGCGGGGGGAGTCCAAAAACATTCAGTACTTC. As protein: CASSRRGESKNIQYF.

The chain combines TRBV19 with TRBJ2-4; TRBD1 aligns across 9 bases. V shed 6 bases, J shed 6 bases, and the junction held 3 bases outside the gene matches. Germline V gene data show CDR1 as LNHDA and CDR2 as SQIVND (reference sequence). The CDR3 extends over 13 amino acids. The CDR3 reads CASSLGQGNIQYF. The CDR3 DNA follows: TGTGCCAGTAGCTTGGGACAGGGAAACATTCAGTACTTC.

V is TRBV14 and J is TRBJ2-5; 8 nucleotides align to TRBD2. Germline V gene sequence: CDR1 SGHDN, CDR2 FVKESK. V lost 4 bases and J lost 5; bases outside the gene matches: 9. The CDR3 is 15 residues long. The CDR3 DNA follows: TGTGCCAGCAGCCGAGGGACTAGTAGTCTGGAGACCCAGTACTTC. It translates to CASSRGTSSLETQYF.

The V gene is TRBV5-1, the J gene TRBJ1-1; D is unclear. Germline V gene sequence: CDR1 SGHRS, CDR2 YFSETQ. The CDR3 covers 13 residues. Trimming cost V 4 bases and J 5 bases, with 12 bases left between them. This CDR3 is CASSRQVETEAFF. As DNA, the CDR3 is TGCGCCAGCAGCCGTCAGGTCGAGACTGAAGCTTTCTTT.

The V and J genes are TRBV11-2 and TRBJ1-1; D unclear. Germline CDR1 is SGHAT and CDR2 is FQNNGV. This CDR3 is 14 amino acids long. V was shortened by 5 bases and J by 2 bases, with 12 bases between the two germline ends. CDR3 sequence reads: CASSRRETNTEAFF. In nucleotides, the CDR3 is TGTGCCAGCAGCCGAAGGGAGACAAACACTGAAGCTTTCTTT.

The rearrangement joins TRBV19 to TRBJ1-1; D ambiguous. The V and J ends lost 1 base and 6 bases respectively, with 12 bases between them. This CDR3 has 14 amino acids. Germline V lookup: CDR1 LNHDA, CDR2 SQIVND (reference sequence). CDR3 loop: CASSIVPEEAEAFF. CDR3 bases: TGTGCCAGTAGTATAGTTCCCGAAGAGGCTGAAGCTTTCTTT.

The V call is TRBV19, the J call TRBJ1-2; D gene uncertain. V shed 1 base and J shed 5 bases, with 14 bases lying between them. CDR3 size: 15 residues. The germline V gene has CDR1 LNHDA and CDR2 SQIVND (reference sequence). This chain's CDR3 is CASSIALAEMYGYTF. CDR3 nucleotides: TGTGCCAGTAGTATAGCCCTAGCGGAGATGTATGGCTACACCTTC.

V gene TRBV5-4 combines with J gene TRBJ1-1; 10 bases are a match to TRBD1. This CDR3 has 15 residues. Germline assignment: CDR1 SGHNT and CDR2 YYREEE (reference sequence). J lost 5 bases, V lost 0 bases, and 4 bases had no gene match. The chain's CDR3 is CASSLGRDRGTEAFF. The DNA for the CDR3 is TGTGCCAGCAGCTTGGGTCGGGACAGGGGTACTGAAGCTTTCTTT.

The chain joins TRBV7-6 to TRBJ2-1; D unclear. The CDR3 has 15 amino acids. V lost 2 bases, J lost 7 bases, and 15 bases lay in between. Germline assignment: CDR1 SGHVS and CDR2 FNYEAQ. This chain's CDR3 is CASSLFARSENEQFF. The CDR3 coding sequence is TGTGCCAGCAGCTTATTTGCACGGTCGGAGAATGAGCAGTTCTTC.

V gene TRBV28 combines with J gene TRBJ2-7; TRBD2 matches 7 bases. The trim removed 4 bases at V and 2 bases at J, leaving 8 bases unmatched. Per germline, CDR1 MDHEN and CDR2 SYDVKM. This CDR3 comprises 15 residues. The CDR3 here is CASSSTGTKTYEQYF. The CDR3 coding sequence is TGTGCCAGCAGTTCAACCGGGACTAAAACCTACGAGCAGTACTTC.

This chain uses TRBV11-2 with TRBJ2-5; tentative D call: TRBD2 (7 bases). Trimming took 3 bases from V and 5 from J, leaving 10 bases between them. Per the germline V gene, CDR1 is SGHAT and CDR2 is FQNNGV. The CDR3 totals 13 residues. The DNA of the CDR3 is TGTGCCAGCAGCTTCGGGGGGCTGGAGACCCAGTACTTC. Protein product: CASSFGGLETQYF.

This clone has a single count. V and J are TRBV24-1 and TRBJ1-3; D call uncertain. Looked up from germline, CDR1 is KGHDR and CDR2 is SFDVKD. V lost 9 bases, J lost 0 bases, and 11 bases lay in between. The CDR3 is 14 amino acids. This CDR3 reads CATQDSYSGNTIYF. The CDR3 DNA sequence: TGTGCCACCCAGGACTCCTACTCTGGAAACACCATATATTTT.

The V gene is TRBV6-5, the J gene TRBJ2-7; a possible D gene is TRBD2 (5 bases). Trimming removed 7 bases from V and 3 bases from J, with 10 bases in between. CDR1 is MNHEY and CDR2 is SVGAGI in the germline V gene. The CDR3 runs to 12 residues. The CDR3 spells CASNTGNYEQYF. The CDR3 nucleotides are TGTGCCAGCAACACCGGGAACTACGAGCAGTACTTC.

The V and J genes are TRBV7-9 and TRBJ2-1; 7 nucleotides line up with TRBD2. This CDR3 has 12 residues. With 4 bases clipped from V and 6 bases from J, the junction kept 0 bases outside the gene matches. CDR1 SEHNR and CDR2 FQNEAQ come from the germline V gene (reference sequence). CDR3 in amino acids: CASSSGGNEQFF. In nucleotides, the CDR3 is TGTGCCAGCAGCTCGGGGGGCAATGAGCAGTTCTTC.